The sequence of this T cell receptor beta chain was determined in a study of T-cell memory formation after mild COVID-19. Study at large: Clusters of TCRs were largely donor specific. Broader study findings: In pre-infection memory, a portion of responding clones appeared, which suggested that cross-reactive memory joined.

Researchers used 5'RACE with constant-segment primers to make TCR alpha and TCR beta cDNA libraries that carry sample barcodes and UMIs. TCRdb re-called the 5' RACE reads through MiXCR, storing one row per CDR3 protein. The table includes hundreds of thousands of distinct CDR3 sequences, 15% to 20% detected once. Concerning this clonotype: Its antigen is unknown.

This CDR3 spans 14 amino acids. V was trimmed by 5 bases and J by 6 bases, leaving 16 bases between them. Germline values: CDR1 SEHNR, CDR2 FQNEAQ (reference sequence). The J gene is TRBJ2-5, the V gene TRBV7-9, with D hard to call. This clonotype originated in a man between 18 and 29 years old who had mild COVID-19 (a few samples of this study predate the infection). Cell type and time point are not known. Specimen: PBMCs or a T cell subset sorted from them (not recorded which). The CDR3 sequence is CASSPDMAVKTQYF. CDR3 nucleotides: TGTGCCAGCAGCCCCGACATGGCGGTGAAGACCCAGTACTTC.